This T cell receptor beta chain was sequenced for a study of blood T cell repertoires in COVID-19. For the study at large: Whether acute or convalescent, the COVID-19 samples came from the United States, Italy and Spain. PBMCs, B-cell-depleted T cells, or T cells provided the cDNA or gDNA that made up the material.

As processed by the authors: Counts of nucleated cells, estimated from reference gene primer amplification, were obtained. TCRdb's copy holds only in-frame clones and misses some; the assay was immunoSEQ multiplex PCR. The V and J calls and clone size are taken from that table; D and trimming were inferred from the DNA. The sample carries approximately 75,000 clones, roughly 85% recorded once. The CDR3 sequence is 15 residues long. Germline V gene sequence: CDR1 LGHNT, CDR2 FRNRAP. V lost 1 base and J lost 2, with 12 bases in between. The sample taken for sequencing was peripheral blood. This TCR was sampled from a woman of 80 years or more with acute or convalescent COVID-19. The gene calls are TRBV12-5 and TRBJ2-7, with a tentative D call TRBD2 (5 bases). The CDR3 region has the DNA TGTGCTAGTGGTTTGGGAGGCGGGCCCGCCTACGAGCAGTACTTC. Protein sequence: CASGLGGGPAYEQYF.